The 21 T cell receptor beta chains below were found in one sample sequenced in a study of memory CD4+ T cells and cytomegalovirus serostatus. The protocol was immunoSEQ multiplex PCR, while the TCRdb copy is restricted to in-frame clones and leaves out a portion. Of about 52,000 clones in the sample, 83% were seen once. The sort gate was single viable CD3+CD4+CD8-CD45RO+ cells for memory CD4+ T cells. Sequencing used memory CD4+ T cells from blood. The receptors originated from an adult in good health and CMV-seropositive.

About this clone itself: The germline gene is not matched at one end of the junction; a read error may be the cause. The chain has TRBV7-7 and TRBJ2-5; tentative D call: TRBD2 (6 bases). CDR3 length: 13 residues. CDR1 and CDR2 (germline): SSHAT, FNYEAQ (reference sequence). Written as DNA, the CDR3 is TGTGCTAGCAGCTTAGGAGGGAAAGAGACCCAGTACTTC. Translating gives CASSLGGKETQYF.

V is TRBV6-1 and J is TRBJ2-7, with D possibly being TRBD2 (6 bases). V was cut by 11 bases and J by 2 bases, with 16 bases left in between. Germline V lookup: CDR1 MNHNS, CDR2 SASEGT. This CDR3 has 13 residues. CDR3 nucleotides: TGTGCCGCAAGCCCGCGGGGCACCTACGAGCAGTACTTC. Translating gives CAASPRGTYEQYF.

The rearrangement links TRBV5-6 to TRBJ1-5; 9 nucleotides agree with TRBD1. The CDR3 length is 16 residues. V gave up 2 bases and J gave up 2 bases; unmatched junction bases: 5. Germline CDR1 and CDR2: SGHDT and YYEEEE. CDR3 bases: TGTGCCAGCAGCTTTGGGACAGGGACTCGCAATCAGCCCCAGCATTTT. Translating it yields CASSFGTGTRNQPQHF.

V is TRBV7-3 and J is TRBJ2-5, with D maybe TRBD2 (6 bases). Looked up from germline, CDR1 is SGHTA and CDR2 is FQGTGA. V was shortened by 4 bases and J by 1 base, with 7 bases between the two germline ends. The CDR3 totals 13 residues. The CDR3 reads CASSWDFQETQYF. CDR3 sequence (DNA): TGTGCCAGCAGCTGGGACTTCCAAGAGACCCAGTACTTC.

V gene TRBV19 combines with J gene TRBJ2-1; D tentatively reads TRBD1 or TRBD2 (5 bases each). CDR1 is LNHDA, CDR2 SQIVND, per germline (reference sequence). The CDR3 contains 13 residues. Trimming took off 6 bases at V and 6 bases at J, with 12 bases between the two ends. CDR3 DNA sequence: TGTGCCAGTAGCGGGACCCTGGGCAATGAGCAGTTCTTC. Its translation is CASSGTLGNEQFF.

In DNA form, the CDR3 reads TGTGCCAGCAGTTTGGGAAACAGGGGAGCAGAGACCCAGTACTTC. Its translation is CASSLGNRGAETQYF. V gene TRBV28 combines with J gene TRBJ2-5; 7 bases match TRBD1. Germline V gene data show CDR1 as MDHEN and CDR2 as SYDVKM. The CDR3 sequence is 15 residues long. The junction had 8 bases not matched to a gene; V was cut back by 3 bases and J by 4 bases.

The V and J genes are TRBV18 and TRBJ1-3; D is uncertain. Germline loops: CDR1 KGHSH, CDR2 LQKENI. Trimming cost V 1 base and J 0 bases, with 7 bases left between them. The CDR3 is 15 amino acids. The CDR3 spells CASSPQVRSGNTIYF. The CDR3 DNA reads TGTGCCAGCTCACCACAGGTCCGCTCTGGAAACACCATATATTTT.

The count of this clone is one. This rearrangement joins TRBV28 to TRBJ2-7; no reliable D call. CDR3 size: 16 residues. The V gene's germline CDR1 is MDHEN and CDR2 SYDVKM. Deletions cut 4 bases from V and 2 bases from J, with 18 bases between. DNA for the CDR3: TGTGCCAGCAGTTCCCTCGCCCCAAACCGTCCCTACGAGCAGTACTTC. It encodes CASSSLAPNRPYEQYF.

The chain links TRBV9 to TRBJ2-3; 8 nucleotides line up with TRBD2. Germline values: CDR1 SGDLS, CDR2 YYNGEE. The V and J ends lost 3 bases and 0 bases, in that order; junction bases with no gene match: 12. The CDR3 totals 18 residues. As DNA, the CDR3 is TGTGCCAGCAGCGGAAGAAAAAGCGGGGGCTTTAGCACAGATACGCAGTATTTT. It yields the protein CASSGRKSGGFSTDTQYF.

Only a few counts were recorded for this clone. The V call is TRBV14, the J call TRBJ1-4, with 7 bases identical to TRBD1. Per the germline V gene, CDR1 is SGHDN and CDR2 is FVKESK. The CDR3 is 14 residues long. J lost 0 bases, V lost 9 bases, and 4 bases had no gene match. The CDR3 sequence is CARIGTATNEKLFF. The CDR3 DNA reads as TGTGCCAGAATAGGGACAGCAACTAATGAAAAACTGTTTTTT.

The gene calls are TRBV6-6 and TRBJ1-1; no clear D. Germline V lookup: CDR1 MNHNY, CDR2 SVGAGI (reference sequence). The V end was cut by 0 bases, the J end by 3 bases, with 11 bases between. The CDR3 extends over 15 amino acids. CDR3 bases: TGTGCCAGCAGTTACTCGGCAAGGGTGTACACTGAAGCTTTCTTT. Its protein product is CASSYSARVYTEAFF.

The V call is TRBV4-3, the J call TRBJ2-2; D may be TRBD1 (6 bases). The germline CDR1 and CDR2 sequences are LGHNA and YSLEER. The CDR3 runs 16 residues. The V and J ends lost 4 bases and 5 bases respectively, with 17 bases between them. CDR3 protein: CASSPRQAVWTGELFF. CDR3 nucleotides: TGCGCCAGCAGCCCCCGACAGGCGGTGTGGACCGGGGAGCTGTTTTTT.

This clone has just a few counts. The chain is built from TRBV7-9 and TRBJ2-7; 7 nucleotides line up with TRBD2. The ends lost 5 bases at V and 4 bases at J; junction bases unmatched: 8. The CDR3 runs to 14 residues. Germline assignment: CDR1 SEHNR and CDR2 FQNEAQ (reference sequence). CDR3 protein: CASSPGTNPYEQYF. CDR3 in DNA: TGTGCCAGCAGCCCCGGGACTAACCCTTACGAGCAGTACTTC.

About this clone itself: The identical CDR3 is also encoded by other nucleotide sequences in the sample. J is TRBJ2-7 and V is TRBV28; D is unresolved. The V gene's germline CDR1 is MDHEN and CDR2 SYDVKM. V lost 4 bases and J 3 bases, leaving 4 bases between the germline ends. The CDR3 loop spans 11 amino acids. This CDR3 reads CASSSFYEQYF. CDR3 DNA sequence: TGTGCCAGCAGTTCATTCTACGAGCAGTACTTC.

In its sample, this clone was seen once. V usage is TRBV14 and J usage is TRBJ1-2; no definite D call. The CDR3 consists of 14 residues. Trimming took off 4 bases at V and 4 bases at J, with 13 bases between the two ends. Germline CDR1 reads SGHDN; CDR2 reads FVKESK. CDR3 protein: CASSRIADGYGYTF. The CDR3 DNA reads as TGTGCCAGCAGCCGAATAGCCGACGGCTATGGCTACACCTTC.

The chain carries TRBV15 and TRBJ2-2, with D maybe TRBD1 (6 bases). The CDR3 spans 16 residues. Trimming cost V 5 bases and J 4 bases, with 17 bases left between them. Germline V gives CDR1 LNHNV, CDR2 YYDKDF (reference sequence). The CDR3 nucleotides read TGTGCCACCAGCTTCCAGGGGCGGGTGGCCACCGGGGAGCTGTTTTTT. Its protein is CATSFQGRVATGELFF.

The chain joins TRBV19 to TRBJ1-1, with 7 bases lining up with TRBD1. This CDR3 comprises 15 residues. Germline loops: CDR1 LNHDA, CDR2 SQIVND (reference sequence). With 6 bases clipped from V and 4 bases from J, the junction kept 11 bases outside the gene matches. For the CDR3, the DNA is TGTGCCAGTAGCCAGCAGGGGGGGGAGAGCACTGAAGCTTTCTTT. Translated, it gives CASSQQGGESTEAFF.

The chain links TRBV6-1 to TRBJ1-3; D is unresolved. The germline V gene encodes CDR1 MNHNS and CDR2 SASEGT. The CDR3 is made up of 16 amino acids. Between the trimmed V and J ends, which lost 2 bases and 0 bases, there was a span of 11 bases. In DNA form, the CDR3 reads TGTGCCAGCAGTGAATACAGTCCGATCTCTGGAAACACCATATATTTT. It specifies CASSEYSPISGNTIYF.

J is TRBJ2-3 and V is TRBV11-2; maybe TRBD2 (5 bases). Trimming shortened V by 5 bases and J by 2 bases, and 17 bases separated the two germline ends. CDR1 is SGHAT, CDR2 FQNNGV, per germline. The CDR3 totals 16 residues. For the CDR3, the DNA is TGTGCCAGCAGCCCCGCCCCCACTGGACTCACAGATACGCAGTATTTT. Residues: CASSPAPTGLTDTQYF.

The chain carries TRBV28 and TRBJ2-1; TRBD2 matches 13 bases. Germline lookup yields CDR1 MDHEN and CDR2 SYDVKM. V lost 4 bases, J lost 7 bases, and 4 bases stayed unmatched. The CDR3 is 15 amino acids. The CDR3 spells CASSSGTSGINEQFF. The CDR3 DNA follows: TGTGCCAGCAGTTCCGGGACTAGCGGGATTAATGAGCAGTTCTTC.

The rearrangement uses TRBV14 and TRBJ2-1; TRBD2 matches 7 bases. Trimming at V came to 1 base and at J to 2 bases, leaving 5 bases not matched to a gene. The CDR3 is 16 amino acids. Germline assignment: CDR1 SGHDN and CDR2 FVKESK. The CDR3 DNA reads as TGTGCCAGCAGCCAAGTTGGCGGGAGTGCCTACAATGAGCAGTTCTTC. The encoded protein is CASSQVGGSAYNEQFF.